The clone carrying this T cell receptor beta chain has a handful of counts. The antigen is not known. Trimming cost V 1 base and J 0 bases, with 6 bases left between them. Germline lookup yields CDR1 SGHVS and CDR2 FQNEAQ. The CDR3 is 15 residues long. This record comes from a study of Graves' ophthalmopathy and Graves' hyperthyroidism. Ophthalmopathy absent within 18 months of follow-up marked hyperthyroidism as stable. Excluded: other autoimmune disease, uncontrolled infection, pregnancy or lactation. The authors amplified TCR beta CDR3 regions from RNA transcripts. First-round RT-PCR with HTBI primers preceded a second-round multiplex PCR. TCRdb itself ran the multiplex PCR reads through MiXCR, one entry per CDR3 protein. The data show about 620,000 distinct CDR3 sequences, 22% seen once. Study results and limitations: Discrimination between ophthalmopathy and stable hyperthyroidism by a 13-signature model showed more than 85% sensitivity and about 80% specificity. Blood also carried most expanded thyroid clonotypes exceeding 0.001 frequency.

This chain links TRBV7-8 with TRBJ2-2; no clear D. The source of this sequence is a woman between 18 and 29 years old with stable Graves' hyperthyroidism. Some clones in this sample may be carry-over from other donors' samples. Input material: peripheral blood. The chain's CDR3 is CASSLEATNTGELFF. The CDR3 DNA reads TGTGCCAGCAGCTTAGAGGCTACGAACACCGGGGAGCTGTTTTTT.